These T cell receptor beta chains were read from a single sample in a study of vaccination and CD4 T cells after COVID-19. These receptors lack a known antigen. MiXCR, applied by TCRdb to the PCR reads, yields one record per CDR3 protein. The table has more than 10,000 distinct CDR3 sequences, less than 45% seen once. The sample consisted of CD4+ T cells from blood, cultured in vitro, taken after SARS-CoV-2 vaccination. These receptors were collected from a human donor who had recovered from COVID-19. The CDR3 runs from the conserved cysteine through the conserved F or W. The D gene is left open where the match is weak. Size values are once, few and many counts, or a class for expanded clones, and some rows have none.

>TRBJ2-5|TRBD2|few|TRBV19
CASSIASGSSGETQYF
TGTGCCAGTAGTATTGCTAGCGGGAGCTCAGGAGAGACCCAGTACTTC
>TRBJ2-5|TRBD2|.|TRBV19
CASRIAGAETQYF
TGTGCCAGTAGGATAGCGGGAGCAGAGACCCAGTACTTC
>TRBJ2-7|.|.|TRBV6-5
CASSYASSYGQYF
TGTGCCAGCAGTTACGCTTCTAGCTATGGGCAGTACTTC
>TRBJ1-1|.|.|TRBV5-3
CASSLYNLNTEAFF
TGTGCCAGCAGCTTATACAATTTGAACACTGAAGCTTTCTTT
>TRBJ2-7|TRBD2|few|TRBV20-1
CSARVLERESYEQYF
TGCAGTGCTAGAGTGTTGGAGCGGGAGTCTTACGAGCAGTACTTC
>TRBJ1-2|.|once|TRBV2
CASSEIPASYTF
TGTGCCAGCAGTGAAATCCCAGCCTCCTACACCTTC
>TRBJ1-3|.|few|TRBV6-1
CASSELGLSGNTIYF
TGTGCCAGCAGTGAATTGGGGCTCTCTGGAAACACCATATATTTT
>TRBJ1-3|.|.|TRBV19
CASSKDSGNTIYF
TGTGCCAGTAGTAAGGACTCTGGAAACACCATATATTTT
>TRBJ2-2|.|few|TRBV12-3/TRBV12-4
CASSFSTNTGELFF
TGTGCCAGCAGTTTTAGTACGAACACCGGGGAGCTGTTTTTT
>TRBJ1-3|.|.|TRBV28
CASLTGTGNTIYF
TGTGCCAGCCTCACAGGGACTGGAAACACCATATATTTT
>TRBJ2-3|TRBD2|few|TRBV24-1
CATSDTSRTSGLRWYF
TGTGCCACCAGTGATACTAGTAGGACTAGCGGGCTCCGTTGGTATTTT
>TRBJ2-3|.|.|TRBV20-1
CSAPSASTDTQYF
TGCAGTGCCCCGAGCGCTAGCACAGATACGCAGTATTTT
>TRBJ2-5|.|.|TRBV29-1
CSVDLLGAQGETQYF
TGCAGCGTTGATCTTTTGGGGGCTCAGGGTGAGACCCAGTACTTC
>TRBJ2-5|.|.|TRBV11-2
CASSIQVETQYF
TGTGCCAGCAGCATTCAAGTGGAGACCCAGTACTTC
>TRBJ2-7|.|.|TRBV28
CASSPGKAIKGLTMTYEQYF
TGTGCCAGCAGCCCGGGGAAGGCGATCAAAGGACTTACTATGACCTACGAGCAGTACTTC
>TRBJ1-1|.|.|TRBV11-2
CASSPGTDTFEAFF
TGTGCCAGCAGCCCTGGGACGGACACTTTTGAAGCTTTCTTT
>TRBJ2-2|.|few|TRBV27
CASSSHITSDTGELFF
TGTGCCAGCAGTTCACACATAACCTCGGACACCGGGGAGCTGTTTTTT
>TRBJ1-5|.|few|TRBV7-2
CASSRRVSGNQPQHF
TGTGCCAGCAGCCGAAGGGTATCCGGCAATCAGCCCCAGCATTTT
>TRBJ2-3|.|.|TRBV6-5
CASSLVSGTDTQYF
TGTGCCAGCAGTTTAGTGAGCGGCACAGATACGCAGTATTTT
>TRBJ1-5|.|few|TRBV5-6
CASSLEFNRVRSNQPQHF
TGTGCCAGCAGCTTGGAATTTAACAGGGTACGGAGCAATCAGCCCCAGCATTTT
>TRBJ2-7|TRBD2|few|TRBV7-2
CASSTTSGTYEQYF
TGTGCCAGCAGCACAACTAGCGGGACCTACGAGCAGTACTTC
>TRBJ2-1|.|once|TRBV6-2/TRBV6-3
CASSPRDKPYNEQFF
TGTGCCAGCAGCCCACGGGACAAACCCTACAATGAGCAGTTCTTC
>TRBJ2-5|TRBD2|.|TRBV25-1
CASSESGSRQETQYF
TGTGCCAGCAGTGAAAGCGGGAGTAGGCAAGAGACCCAGTACTTC
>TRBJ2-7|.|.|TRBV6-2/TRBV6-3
CASSALAPEQYF
TGTGCCAGCAGTGCTCTAGCGCCCGAGCAGTACTTC
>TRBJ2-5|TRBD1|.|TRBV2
CASIRGQGGRETQYF
TGTGCCAGCATACGGGGACAGGGAGGGAGAGAGACCCAGTACTTC
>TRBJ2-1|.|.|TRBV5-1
CASSLGTPGDEQFF
TGCGCCAGCAGCCTCGGGACTCCCGGGGATGAGCAGTTCTTC
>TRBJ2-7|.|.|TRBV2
CASSARPSGSYEQYF
TGTGCCAGCAGTGCGCGACCGAGCGGTTCCTACGAGCAGTACTTC
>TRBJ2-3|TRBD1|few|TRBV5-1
CASSTISGTAGTQYF
TGCGCCAGCAGCACCATATCCGGGACAGCTGGTACGCAGTATTTT
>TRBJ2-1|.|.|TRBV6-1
CASSTPLARSSYNEQFF
TGTGCCAGCAGTACTCCGCTAGCGAGGAGTTCCTACAATGAGCAGTTCTTC
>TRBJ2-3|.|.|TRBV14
CASSQDAGYTDTQYF
TGTGCCAGCAGCCAAGATGCGGGTTACACAGATACGCAGTATTTT
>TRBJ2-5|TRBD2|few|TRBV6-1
CASSLLAGGSLETQYF
TGTGCCAGCAGTCTGCTAGCGGGAGGGAGTCTCGAGACCCAGTACTTC
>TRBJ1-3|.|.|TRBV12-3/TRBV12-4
CASSLNSGNTIYF
TGTGCCAGCAGTCTCAATTCTGGAAACACCATATATTTT
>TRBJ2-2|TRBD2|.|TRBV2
CASSTSGRSGWTGELFF
TGTGCCAGCAGTACTAGCGGGAGATCGGGGTGGACCGGGGAGCTGTTTTTT
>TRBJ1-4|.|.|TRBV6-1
CASSPRGEKLFF
TGTGCCAGCAGTCCACGCGGGGAAAAACTGTTTTTT
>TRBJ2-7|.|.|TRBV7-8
CASSFSSGYEQYF
TGTGCCAGCAGCTTCTCCTCCGGGTACGAGCAGTACTTC
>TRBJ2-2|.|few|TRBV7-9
CASSRGRTGELFF
TGTGCCAGCAGCCGCGGAAGAACCGGGGAGCTGTTTTTT
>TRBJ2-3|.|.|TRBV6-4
CASSARTTPDTQYF
TGTGCCAGCAGTGCCCGGACTACCCCAGATACGCAGTATTTT
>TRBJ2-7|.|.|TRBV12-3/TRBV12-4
CASSSVGTVYEQYF
TGTGCCAGCAGTTCCGTCGGGACGGTGTACGAGCAGTACTTC
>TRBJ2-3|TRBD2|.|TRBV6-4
CASSDGTSGTDTQYF
TGTGCCAGCAGTGACGGGACTAGCGGCACAGATACGCAGTATTTT
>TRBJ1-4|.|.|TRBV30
CAWSHGGGQEKLFF
TGTGCCTGGAGTCATGGGGGAGGGCAGGAAAAACTGTTTTTT
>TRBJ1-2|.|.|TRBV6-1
CASIPREGYGYTF
TGTGCCAGCATCCCCAGGGAGGGTTATGGCTACACCTTC
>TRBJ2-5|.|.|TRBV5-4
CASSLSRYQETQYF
TGTGCCAGCAGCTTGTCAAGGTACCAAGAGACCCAGTACTTC
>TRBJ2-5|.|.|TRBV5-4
CASSLDFGETQYF
TGTGCCAGCAGCTTGGACTTTGGAGAGACCCAGTACTTC
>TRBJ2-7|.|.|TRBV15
CATSRDQTGDDEQYF
TGTGCCACCAGCAGAGATCAGACAGGAGACGACGAGCAGTACTTC
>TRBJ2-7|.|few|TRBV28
CASSSLKRRTSYEQYF
TGTGCCAGCAGTTCCCTAAAGCGGCGGACCTCCTACGAGCAGTACTTC
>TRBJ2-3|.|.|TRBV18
CASSPRTDTQYF
TGTGCCAGCTCACCACGGACAGATACGCAGTATTTT
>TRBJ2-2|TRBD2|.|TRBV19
CASSIPLAGYGEVGELFF
TGTGCCAGTAGTATTCCGCTAGCGGGATACGGGGAAGTCGGGGAGCTGTTTTTT
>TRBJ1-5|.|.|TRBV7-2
CASSPRGSYQPQHF
TGTGCCAGCAGCCCCCGTGGCAGCTATCAGCCCCAGCATTTT
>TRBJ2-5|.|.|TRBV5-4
CASSLEAIKTQYF
TGTGCCAGCAGCTTGGAGGCCATAAAGACCCAGTACTTC
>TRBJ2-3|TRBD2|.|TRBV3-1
CASSSKPAGVTDTQYF
TGTGCCAGCAGCTCGAAACCAGCGGGAGTCACAGATACGCAGTATTTT
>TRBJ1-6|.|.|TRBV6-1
CASSGNRAYNSPLHF
TGTGCCAGCAGTGGAAACCGGGCCTATAATTCACCCCTCCACTTT
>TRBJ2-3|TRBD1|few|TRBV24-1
CATSDFRGQGPDTQYF
TGTGCCACCAGTGATTTTAGGGGGCAGGGGCCAGATACGCAGTATTTT
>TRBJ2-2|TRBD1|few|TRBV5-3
CARSSGQGRLPPAGELFF
TGTGCCAGAAGCTCCGGACAGGGACGACTCCCCCCGGCCGGGGAGCTGTTTTTT
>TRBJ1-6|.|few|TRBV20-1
CSVSTGRPLHF
TGCAGTGTCTCCACTGGTCGCCCCCTCCACTTT